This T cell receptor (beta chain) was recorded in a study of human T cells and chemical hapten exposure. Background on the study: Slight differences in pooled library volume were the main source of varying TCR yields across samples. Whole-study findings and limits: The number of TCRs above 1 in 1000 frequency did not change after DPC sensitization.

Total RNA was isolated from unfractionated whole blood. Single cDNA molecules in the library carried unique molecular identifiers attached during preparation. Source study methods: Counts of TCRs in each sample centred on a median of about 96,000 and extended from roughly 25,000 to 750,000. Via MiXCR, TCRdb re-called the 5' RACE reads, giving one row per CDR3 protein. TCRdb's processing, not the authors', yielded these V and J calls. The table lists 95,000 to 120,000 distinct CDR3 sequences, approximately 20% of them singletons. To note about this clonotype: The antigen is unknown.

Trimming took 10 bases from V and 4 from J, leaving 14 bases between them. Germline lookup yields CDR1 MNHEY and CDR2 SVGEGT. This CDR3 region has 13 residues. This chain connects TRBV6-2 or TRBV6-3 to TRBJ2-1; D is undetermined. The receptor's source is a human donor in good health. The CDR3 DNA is TGTGCCACCCGAGCGAGGAATTACAATGAGCAGTTCTTC. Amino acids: CATRARNYNEQFF.